The T cell receptor (beta chain) described here comes from a study of blood T cell repertoires in COVID-19. Study-level information: Acute-phase and convalescent COVID-19 samples originated in the United States, Italy and Spain. T cells, B-cell-depleted T cells, or PBMCs provided the cDNA or gDNA that served as material.

Original analysis: Estimates of nucleated cell counts were drawn from the amplification of reference gene primers. This table comes from immunoSEQ multiplex PCR, and its TCRdb copy is limited to in-frame clones, with some not included. V and J calls and clone size are copied from that table; D and trimming were computed from the DNA. The repertoire holds 200,000 to 250,000 clones, 75% to 90% seen once, with roughly 8% in the top ten. Followed longitudinally, the Seattle patients had been enrolled during active infection. This sequence was found in a woman aged 80 or over with COVID-19, enrolled during active disease. Sequenced input: peripheral blood.

In DNA form, the CDR3 reads TGCAGCGGGACTAGCGGGGGAAAAGAGACCCAGTACTTC. Protein sequence: CSGTSGGKETQYF. The chain recombines TRBV29-1 with TRBJ2-5, with TRBD2 identical over 13 bases. The CDR3 has 13 residues. Germline CDR1 and CDR2: SQVTM and ANQGSEA. V shed 7 bases, J shed 3 bases, and the junction held 2 bases outside the gene matches.